This T cell receptor (beta chain) was sequenced during a study of cytotoxic CD8 clonotypes in ibrutinib-treated CLL. Looked up from germline, CDR1 is SGHRS and CDR2 is YFSETQ. Trimming took off 3 bases at V and 9 bases at J, with 22 bases between the two ends. This CDR3 is built from 15 residues. Produced via immunoSEQ multiplex PCR; TCRdb's table is partial and in-frame only. The data show around 200,000 clones, roughly three quarters seen once. The source is a human donor with chronic lymphocytic leukemia. The V gene is TRBV5-1, the J gene TRBJ2-7, with D perhaps TRBD1 (6 bases). The sequencing here drew on PBMCs, taken after 12 months of ibrutinib treatment. CDR3 protein: CASSSSTGTPPLQYF. CDR3 nucleotide sequence: TGCGCCAGCAGCTCCTCGACCGGGACACCCCCCTTGCAGTACTTC.